One and the same sample provided the 13 T cell receptor beta chains below, sequenced in a study of blood T cell repertoires in COVID-19 (TCRdb year 2020). Libraries were built with the immunoSEQ multiplex PCR assay. TCRdb stores this immuneACCESS table with in-frame sequences only. Part of the clones is absent; in the studies checked, under half of the shortfall reflects unresolved V genes, and no reason is known for the rest. This sample holds tens of thousands of clones; about 92% were observed only once. The ten most abundant clones make up roughly 1.3% of the sample. Material for sequencing was peripheral blood. The receptor source for this set is a man between 60 and 75 years old with acute or convalescent COVID-19.

The gene calls are TRBV5-4 and TRBJ2-1; TRBD1 matches 7 bases. This CDR3 is built from 15 residues. V lost 3 bases and J lost 12; bases outside the gene matches: 15. CDR1 is SGHNT and CDR2 is YYREEE in the germline V gene (reference sequence). In DNA, the CDR3 is TGTGCCAGCAGCTCACTACAGGGGACACAATCCGTGCAGTTCTTC. This sequence encodes CASSSLQGTQSVQFF.

The V call is TRBV27, the J call TRBJ2-7; 9 positions agree with TRBD1. Germline trimming cut 5 bases from V and 3 bases from J; bases unmatched to any gene: 8. Germline CDR1 and CDR2: MNHEY and SMNVEV (reference sequence). CDR3 length: 15 residues. CDR3 in DNA: TGTGCCAGCAGTACAAAGACAGGGGGGAGCTACGAGCAGTACTTC. Its translation is CASSTKTGGSYEQYF.

The chain is built from TRBV20-1 and TRBJ2-1; 13 positions match TRBD2. CDR3 length: 16 amino acids. The V segment lost 3 bases and the J segment 8 bases; nucleotides outside the gene matches: 10. Germline V gene data show CDR1 as DFQATT and CDR2 as SNEGSKA (reference sequence). CDR3: CSASRRLAGGFDEQFF. The CDR3 DNA follows: TGCAGTGCTAGTAGGCGACTAGCGGGGGGATTCGATGAGCAGTTCTTC.

J is TRBJ1-4 and V is TRBV25-1; perhaps TRBD1 as D (5 bases). Germline V lookup: CDR1 MGHDK, CDR2 SYGVNS. V was pared by 7 bases and J by 8 bases, with 11 bases between. The CDR3 has 12 amino acids. This chain's CDR3 is CASMGPGEKLFF. Here the CDR3 DNA reads TGTGCCAGCATGGGGCCCGGGGAAAAACTGTTTTTT.

V usage is TRBV7-9 and J usage is TRBJ2-5; 11 bases are shared with TRBD1. This CDR3 spans 15 amino acids. In germline, CDR1 is SEHNR, CDR2 FQNEAQ (reference sequence). Trimming at V came to 5 bases and at J to 2 bases, leaving 4 bases not matched to a gene. CDR3 sequence: CASSPDRGLQETQYF. As DNA, the CDR3 is TGTGCCAGCAGCCCGGACAGGGGGCTTCAAGAGACCCAGTACTTC.

The chain is built from TRBV29-1 and TRBJ1-2; 11 bases line up with TRBD1. CDR1 is SQVTM, CDR2 ANQGSEA, per germline. CDR3 length equals 19 residues. Trimming at V came to 0 bases and at J to 5 bases, leaving 17 bases not matched to a gene. The CDR3 protein is CSVEDRKYGQGAAGYGYTF. CDR3 DNA sequence: TGCAGCGTTGAAGATCGAAAGTACGGACAGGGGGCAGCTGGGTATGGCTACACCTTC.

This chain connects TRBV24-1 to TRBJ1-2, with D uncertain. Germline values: CDR1 KGHDR, CDR2 SFDVKD. This CDR3 contains 14 residues. V was cut by 2 bases and J by 4 bases, with 10 bases left in between. CDR3 nucleotides: TGTGCCACCAGTGATTCGTCACTGATCTATGGCTACACCTTC. Translation gives CATSDSSLIYGYTF.

The rearrangement joins TRBV6-5 to TRBJ1-1, with D perhaps matching TRBD1 (6 bases). The V gene's germline CDR1 is MNHEY and CDR2 SVGAGI. Between the trimmed V and J ends, which lost 6 bases and 4 bases, there was a span of 15 bases. The CDR3 runs 14 residues. CDR3 amino acids: CASRLQGSVTEAFF. The CDR3 region has the DNA TGTGCCAGCAGATTACAGGGTTCCGTCACTGAAGCTTTCTTT.

The chain combines TRBV15 with TRBJ1-2; 11 nucleotides agree with TRBD1. Germline CDR1 LNHNV, CDR2 YYDKDF (reference sequence). The CDR3 is 16 residues long. Germline trimming cut 0 bases from V and 3 bases from J; bases unmatched to any gene: 3. The CDR3 nucleotides are TGTGCCACCAGCAGAGATGGACAGGGGGCTTACTATGGCTACACCTTC. It yields the protein CATSRDGQGAYYGYTF.

The gene calls are TRBV5-6 and TRBJ1-6; TRBD1 is a possible D gene (6 bases). The CDR3 spans 13 residues. The V end lost 3 bases, the J end lost 6 bases, and 7 bases lay between the germline ends. Germline V gene data show CDR1 as SGHDT and CDR2 as YYEEEE. The CDR3 loop reads CASSWDINSPLHF. CDR3 nucleotide sequence: TGTGCCAGCAGCTGGGACATTAATTCACCCCTCCACTTT.

In this sample, this clone turned up once. The chain joins TRBV20-1 to TRBJ1-2; D uncertain. Trimming shortened V by 1 base and J by 8 bases, and 8 bases separated the two germline ends. Germline CDR1 DFQATT, CDR2 SNEGSKA (reference sequence). The CDR3 covers 11 residues. CDR3 coding DNA: TGCAGTGCTAGAGCCGTGAGGGGCTACACCTTC. This encodes CSARAVRGYTF.

This CDR3 is CASSQDRLERHYGYTF. The CDR3 DNA reads as TGTGCCAGCAGCCAAGATCGACTCGAAAGACACTATGGCTACACCTTC. The chain is built from TRBV3-1 (or the pseudogene TRBV3-2) and TRBJ1-2; D unclear. Trimming stripped 0 bases from V and 3 bases from J, with 14 bases between. In germline, CDR1 is LGHDT, CDR2 YNNKEL (reference sequence). The CDR3 length is 16 residues.

This clone qualifies as medium-sized (0.01 to 0.1%). The V and J genes are TRBV29-1 and TRBJ2-7, with no clear D. This CDR3 has 12 amino acids. Germline values: CDR1 SQVTM, CDR2 ANQGSEA. V was pared by 7 bases and J by 5 bases, with 15 bases between. In DNA, the CDR3 is TGCAGCGGACTCAGCCCCCCTAACGAGCAGTACTTC. It yields the protein CSGLSPPNEQYF.